This T cell receptor (beta chain) was documented in a study of shared clonotypes between healthy human individuals. Study results and limitations: The authors expected sequencing depth to affect clonotype sharing among donors. Despite large depth, rarefaction showed incomplete sorted-subset sequencing.

Profiling relied on immunoSEQ multiplex PCR, and the TCRdb table lists in-frame clones only, not all of them. Of roughly 2,000,000 clones in the sample, about 95% were seen once. Naive-designated CD8 cells lacked CD45RO, were positively enriched for CCR7, and omitted terminally differentiated effector memory CD45RA+ cells. With 7 bases clipped from V and 0 bases from J, the junction kept 4 bases outside the gene matches. The CDR3 consists of 15 residues. Germline V CDR1 and CDR2: MRHNA, SNTAGT. A note on this clone: The antigen remains undetermined.

The clonotype was recovered from a young man in good health. The gene calls are TRBV6-4 and TRBJ2-5; 11 positions match TRBD2. Sequencing used naive CD8+ T cells sorted from blood. CDR3 sequence reads: CASIQLAGDQETQYF. DNA of the CDR3: TGTGCCAGCATCCAACTAGCGGGGGACCAAGAGACCCAGTACTTC.